The 12 T cell receptor beta chains listed next were all sequenced from one sample in a study of blood T cell repertoires in COVID-19. Generated by immunoSEQ multiplex PCR, the TCRdb table keeps only in-frame clones and is missing some. The sample lists some 87,000 clones, 70% to 90% seen once, with 3.5% to 5% in the top ten. Sequencing input: peripheral blood. The source is a human donor with COVID-19, enrolled during active disease. The donor label of this sample is uncertain.

The chain joins TRBV7-3 to TRBJ1-1; D gene unclear. The CDR3 consists of 14 residues. Trimming stripped 5 bases from V and 1 base from J, with 11 bases between. Germline-derived CDR1 and CDR2 are SGHTA and FQGTGA. DNA for the CDR3: TGTGCCAGCAGCCCCACAGCAGGGAACACTGAAGCTTTCTTT. Its translation: CASSPTAGNTEAFF.

The chain joins TRBV24-1 to TRBJ2-1, with 10 bases that match TRBD1. Germline V gives CDR1 KGHDR, CDR2 SFDVKD. The CDR3 runs to 14 residues. J was trimmed by 7 bases and V by 9 bases; bases with no gene match: 8. CDR3 in DNA: TGTGCCACCCTCGGGACAGGGGCAGGAAATGAGCAGTTCTTC. It is translated as CATLGTGAGNEQFF.

The rearrangement joins TRBV30 to TRBJ2-7; 7 positions agree with TRBD2. Per the germline V gene, CDR1 is GTSNPN and CDR2 is SVGIG (reference sequence). J gave up 2 bases and V 4 bases, and 5 bases lay outside the gene matches. The CDR3 sequence is 13 residues long. CDR3 amino acids: CAWNGGIAYEQYF. For the CDR3, the DNA is TGTGCCTGGAACGGGGGGATCGCCTACGAGCAGTACTTC.

V gene TRBV6-2 or TRBV6-3 combines with J gene TRBJ2-2, with D possibly being TRBD2 (5 bases). The CDR3 sequence is 17 residues long. From germline, CDR1 is MNHEY and CDR2 SVGEGT. V was pared by 6 bases and J by 6 bases, with 23 bases between. CDR3 protein: CASSPRTSWVGAGELFF. In DNA, the CDR3 is TGTGCCAGCAGCCCCAGAACTAGTTGGGTTGGCGCCGGGGAGCTGTTTTTT.

As for this clone: Other DNA sequences in this specimen translate into the identical CDR3. The chain is built from TRBV5-1 and TRBJ2-5, with 12 bases aligning to TRBD1. The CDR3 spans 16 residues. The germline V gene has CDR1 SGHRS and CDR2 YFSETQ. V was clipped by 4 bases and J by 0 bases; unmatched bases: 4. The CDR3 reads CASSGGTGGYQETQYF. In DNA form, the CDR3 reads TGCGCCAGCAGCGGAGGGACAGGGGGCTACCAAGAGACCCAGTACTTC.

V is TRBV7-7 and J is TRBJ2-3; TRBD1 matches 10 bases. Germline V gene data show CDR1 as SSHAT and CDR2 as FNYEAQ (reference sequence). With V trimmed by 1 base and J by 3 bases, 16 bases remained unmatched. The CDR3 sequence is 20 residues long. The CDR3, as DNA: TGTGCCAGCAGCTTAGAGCCCACCTTCATACCGGGACAGGGGACAGATACGCAGTATTTT. As protein: CASSLEPTFIPGQGTDTQYF.

V usage is TRBV2 and J usage is TRBJ2-1; possibly TRBD1 for D (7 bases). Trimming shortened V by 6 bases and J by 7 bases, and 13 bases separated the two germline ends. Germline CDR1 is SNHLY and CDR2 is FYNNEI. This CDR3 is built from 13 residues. CDR3 DNA: TGTGCCAGCAGAAGCCAGGGGGGAAATGAGCAGTTCTTC. It translates to CASRSQGGNEQFF. Drawing the rest from reference TRBV2 and TRBJ2-1, the complete variable domain is EPEVTQTPSHQVTQMGQEVILRCVPISNHLYFYWYRQILGQKVEFLVSFYNNEISEKSEIFDDQFSVERPDGSNFTLKIRSTKLEDSAMYFCASRSQGGNEQFFGPGTRLTVL.

This clone appeared a single time. The V call is TRBV5-4, the J call TRBJ2-2, with 10 bases matching TRBD1. CDR3 length: 14 residues. J lost 6 bases, V lost 2 bases, and 1 base had no gene match. CDR1 is SGHNT, CDR2 YYREEE, per germline (reference sequence). CDR3 in DNA: TGTGCCAGCAGCTTAGACAGGGGGCCCGGGGAGCTGTTTTTT. Protein product: CASSLDRGPGELFF.

The chain has TRBV6-4 and TRBJ1-6; D not certain. The germline gives CDR1 MRHNA, CDR2 SNTAGT. V was shortened by 3 bases and J by 7 bases, with 16 bases between the two germline ends. CDR3 length: 16 residues. CDR3 protein: CASSEPLKDMNSPLHF. CDR3 nucleotides: TGTGCCAGCAGTGAACCCCTTAAAGACATGAATTCACCCCTCCACTTT.

V and J are TRBV11-3 and TRBJ2-2; D is undetermined. The germline gives CDR1 SGHNT, CDR2 YENEEA. The CDR3 contains 14 residues. V lost 1 base to trimming and J lost 2 bases, with 5 bases between them. DNA for the CDR3: TGTGCCAGCAGCTTAGGTCTTAACACCGGGGAGCTGTTTTTT. Its protein product is CASSLGLNTGELFF.

The rearrangement uses TRBV28 and TRBJ1-1; D may be TRBD1 (6 bases). With 2 bases removed from V and 1 base from J, the gap between germline ends came to 14 bases. Germline V gene lookup returns CDR1 MDHEN and CDR2 SYDVKM. The CDR3 is 16 amino acids. The CDR3 nucleotides are TGTGCCAGCAGTTTACACAGGGCCCAAGGGAACACTGAAGCTTTCTTT. Translation gives CASSLHRAQGNTEAFF.

J is TRBJ2-1 and V is TRBV4-2, with 16 bases fitting TRBD2. Germline trimming cut 4 bases from V and 5 bases from J; bases unmatched to any gene: 8. The CDR3 is 18 residues long. CDR1 LGHNA and CDR2 YNFKEQ come from the germline V gene. The CDR3 region is CASSPGLGLAGGHNEQFF. CDR3 nucleotide sequence: TGTGCCAGCAGCCCCGGATTGGGACTAGCGGGAGGGCACAATGAGCAGTTCTTC.